The table lists the clone carrying this T cell receptor (beta chain) with many counts. Its antigen is undetermined. Naive CD8 T cell sorting was performed on the CD8+CD4-CCR7+CD45RA+ phenotype. The data belong to a study of molecular identifiers for immune sequencing clone quantification. Bulk TCR libraries were made with methods that had been previously described and with listed TCR primers. TCRdb reanalysed the PCR reads using MiXCR and keeps one entry per CDR3 protein. The sample shows about 320,000 distinct CDR3 sequences, over 20% of them seen only once. Findings and limits, study-wide: Spike-in Jurkat TCR RNA from a single cell reportedly registered among one million naive cells.

Trimming left V 1 base short and J 3 bases short, with 10 bases between. Germline-derived CDR1 and CDR2 are SGHVS and FNYEAQ. The CDR3 is 15 amino acids. The specimen was naive CD8+ T cells from blood, with Jurkat cell RNA spiked in. Subset reported: FACS-sorted CD8+CD4-CCR7+CD45RA+ naive T cells. The V call is TRBV7-6, the J call TRBJ1-5; maybe TRBD1 (6 bases). This clonotype was obtained from a human donor in good health. Some libraries in this study had Jurkat cell RNA spiked in. CDR3 DNA: TGTGCCAGCAGCTTAGACGGACAGATCAATCAGCCCCAGCATTTT. Encoded protein: CASSLDGQINQPQHF.